The source of this T cell receptor (beta chain) is a study of vaccination and CD4 T cells after COVID-19. Stated treatment: approximately nine-day PBMC culture with coronavirus spike peptide pools or control peptides (ViraFEST assay). To note about this clonotype: Its specificity is unknown.

V was pared by 6 bases and J by 5 bases, with 19 bases between. Germline V gene lookup returns CDR1 SEHNR and CDR2 FQNEAQ (reference sequence). The length of the CDR3 is 15 residues. Researchers used the Oncomine TCR Beta short-read assay to sequence DNA from cultured CD4+ T cells. TCRdb re-called the PCR reads with MiXCR, one entry per CDR3 protein. This sample has over 10,000 distinct CDR3 sequences, with 53% found just once. The sequence was obtained from a human donor who had recovered from COVID-19. The V gene is TRBV7-9, the J gene TRBJ1-1, with D possibly being TRBD1 (5 bases). Sequencing input: CD4+ T cells from blood, cultured in vitro. In nucleotides, the CDR3 is TGTGCCAGCAGAGGAACAGGAGCTGAACAAACTGAAGCTTTCTTT. Translated: CASRGTGAEQTEAFF.